This is a list of T cell receptor beta chains from one sample in a study of T cells in Graves' hyperthyroidism and ophthalmopathy. TCRdb ran MiXCR on the multiplex PCR reads and lists one entry per CDR3 protein. The sample holds some 720,000 distinct CDR3 sequences, roughly 15% seen once. Sequenced: blood. All receptors come from a man in his late teens or twenties with Graves' hyperthyroidism. Each CDR3 is given with its conserved first and last residue. A D gene is named only where the DNA matches it firmly. Size is omitted from some rows. Given values are once, few, many or a class for expanded clones.

j_gene | v_gene | d_gene | abundance | CDR3nt | CDR3aa
TRBJ1-1 | TRBV5-1 | - | many | TGCGCCAGCAGCTTGTGGTCCCTGCGAAAGGCTTTCTTT | CASSLWSLRKAFF
TRBJ1-4 | TRBV16 | - | - | TGTGCCAGCAGCCAATACGGTGAGAGGGATGAAAAACTGTTTTTT | CASSQYGERDEKLFF
TRBJ2-1 | TRBV3-1 | - | many | TGTGCCAGCAGCCAAGTCGCGGATTCCTCCTACAATGAGCAGTTCTTC | CASSQVADSSYNEQFF
TRBJ2-5 | TRBV13 | TRBD1 | many | TGTGCCAGCAGCTCGAGGCGACAGGGGGTTGAGACCCAGTACTTC | CASSSRRQGVETQYF
TRBJ2-7 | TRBV20-1 | - | - | TGCAGTGCTTGCCCGGGTGGGAGCCCCTACGAGCAGTACTTC | CSACPGGSPYEQYF
TRBJ1-5 | TRBV20-1 | - | - | TGCAGTGCTTTTGGACAGCTACTCAATCAGCCCCAGCATTTT | CSAFGQLLNQPQHF
TRBJ2-1 | TRBV29-1 | - | few | TGCAGCGTTGATGCCTCTAGCGACCAGCAGTTCTTC | CSVDASSDQQFF
TRBJ2-1 | TRBV6-5 | TRBD2 | many | TGTGCCAGCAGTTACTCCCCTAGCGGGATCGAGCAGTTCTTC | CASSYSPSGIEQFF
TRBJ2-3 | TRBV19 | TRBD1 | - | TGTGCCAGCTCTCAGTCCCAGGGGGCAACAGATACGCAGTATTTT | CASSQSQGATDTQYF
TRBJ2-3 | TRBV29-1 | TRBD2 | few | TGCAGCGTTGTGAGTGCGGGAGTCGCGGCAGATACGCAGTATTTT | CSVVSAGVAADTQYF
TRBJ1-1 | TRBV28 | - | many | TGTGCCAGCAGTCAAATAGGGGGGTCCGGTGAAGCTTTCTTT | CASSQIGGSGEAFF
TRBJ2-5 | TRBV28 | TRBD2 | many | TGTGCCAGCGCCCTTGACGCCCTAGCGGGAGACGAGACCCAGTACTTC | CASALDALAGDETQYF
TRBJ2-2 | TRBV2 | - | - | TGTGCCAGCAAGTCCCGGGACAAGACCGGGGAGCTGTTTTTT | CASKSRDKTGELFF
TRBJ2-3 | TRBV7-2 | TRBD2 | many | TGTGCCAGCAGGGCTGGCGAGCGGGATAGAAGCACAGATACGCAGTATTTT | CASRAGERDRSTDTQYF
TRBJ2-5 | TRBV5-1 | TRBD1 | - | TGCGCCAGCAGCTCCGGGACAGGGGCTCTGGGGGGAGAGACCCAGTACTTC | CASSSGTGALGGETQYF
TRBJ2-7 | TRBV25-1 | - | few | TGTGCCAGCAGTGACTCAGTTCAGGACAGCTCCTACGAGCAGTACTTC | CASSDSVQDSSYEQYF
TRBJ1-3 | TRBV18 | TRBD1 | few | TGTGCCAGCTCACCCTCGGGACAGGCCGGTGGAAACACCATATATTTT | CASSPSGQAGGNTIYF
TRBJ1-5 | TRBV28 | - | many | TGTGCCAGCAGTTCAGGGGTTCCTCAGCCCCAGCATTTT | CASSSGVPQPQHF
TRBJ2-3 | TRBV24-1 | TRBD1 | - | TGTGCCACGGGACAGGGTGAGGATACGCAGTATTTT | CATGQGEDTQYF
TRBJ2-6 | TRBV12-3/TRBV12-4 | - | - | TGTGCCAGCAGTCGAGAAACGACCGGGGCCAACATCCTGACTTTC | CASSRETTGANILTF
TRBJ2-3 | TRBV7-9 | - | few | TGTGCTAGCAGCTTAGGCACTTACCAAGTCCCAGATACGCAGTATTTT | CASSLGTYQVPDTQYF
TRBJ2-7 | TRBV7-9 | - | many | TGTGCCAGCAGTCGAGACGGCCGAGGCGAGCAGTACTTC | CASSRDGRGEQYF
TRBJ1-2 | TRBV28 | TRBD1 | - | TGTGCCAGCAGTCCAGACAGGGCCTCGGGCTACACCTTC | CASSPDRASGYTF
TRBJ1-1 | TRBV28 | TRBD1 | many | TGTGCCAGCAGTTTACAGGGGGTTATCACTGAAGCTTTCTTT | CASSLQGVITEAFF
TRBJ2-7 | TRBV7-9 | - | - | TGTGCCAGCAGCCATCTCCTGAACTACGAGCAGTACTTC | CASSHLLNYEQYF
TRBJ2-7 | TRBV20-1 | - | - | TGCAGTGCTAGAGAATCCGGGGTTCTCTACGAGCAGTACTTC | CSARESGVLYEQYF
TRBJ2-3 | TRBV20-1 | TRBD2 | - | TGCAGTGCTAGAGGCGGCGGGGCTAGCGGGAGTACAGATACGCAGTATTTT | CSARGGGASGSTDTQYF
TRBJ2-1 | TRBV6-4 | - | once | TGTGCCAGCAGCCCTAGCCAGGGGACCTACAATGAGCAGTTCTTC | CASSPSQGTYNEQFF
TRBJ2-5 | TRBV11-3 | - | many | TGTGCCAGCAGCGTGAGCTTGGGCCCACAAGAGACCCAGTACTTC | CASSVSLGPQETQYF
TRBJ2-7 | TRBV2 | - | many | TGTGCCAGCAGTGAAAGGTCCTACGAGCAGTACTTC | CASSERSYEQYF
TRBJ2-1 | TRBV3-1 | TRBD2 | - | TGTGCCAGCAGTGGTGGACTAGACAATGAGCAGTTCTTC | CASSGGLDNEQFF
TRBJ1-1 | TRBV4-1 | - | few | TGCGCCAGCAGCCCGTGGGACCTGAACACTGAAGCTTTCTTT | CASSPWDLNTEAFF
TRBJ2-2 | TRBV7-9 | TRBD2 | few | TGTGCCAGCAGCTTAATTGGCGGGAGGGCCGGCGGGGAGCTGTTTTTT | CASSLIGGRAGGELFF
TRBJ2-7 | TRBV18 | - | many | TGTGCCAGCTCCTTCGGCCAGTTCGACGAGCAGTACTTC | CASSFGQFDEQYF
TRBJ2-1 | TRBV28 | TRBD2 | few | TGTGCCAGCGGACTAGCGGCATCCAATGAGCAGTTCTTC | CASGLAASNEQFF
TRBJ2-7 | TRBV7-9 | TRBD2 | - | TGTGCCAGCAGCTTAGAGAAGTGGGCGGCTAGCGGGAGGTTCCCCTACGAGCAGTACTTC | CASSLEKWAASGRFPYEQYF
TRBJ2-7 | TRBV5-1 | TRBD2 | many | TGTGCTAGCAGCTTAGAGCGGGACTCCTACGAGCAGTACTTC | CASSLERDSYEQYF
TRBJ2-2 | TRBV6-2/TRBV6-3 | TRBD2 | - | TGTGCCAGTGATCGGGAGGGCCTCTCCGGGGAGCTGTTTTTT | CASDREGLSGELFF
TRBJ2-1 | TRBV11-3 | TRBD2 | few | TGTGCCAGCAGCTTAGATCGGCTAGCGGGAGGGTTCTTC | CASSLDRLAGGFF
TRBJ2-3 | TRBV7-2 | - | many | TGTGCCAGCAGCTTGTTTGGAGGCGGGACTAGCACAGATACGCAGTATTTT | CASSLFGGGTSTDTQYF